These T cell receptor beta chains were read from a single sample in a study of CD8 T cells in Susac syndrome. TCRdb processed the immunoSEQ multiplex PCR reads anew with MiXCR; each CDR3 protein has one entry. The repertoire includes about 69,000 distinct CDR3 sequences, 95% of them detected once, and 0.2% to 0.3% sits in the top ten. Sequenced: CD8+ T cells from PBMCs. Every receptor here comes from a human donor in good health. The CDR3 runs from the conserved cysteine through the conserved F or W. Fields, in order: clone size, J gene, D gene, V gene, CDR3 protein, CDR3 DNA. The D gene is left open where the match is weak. The size of a clone is reported for some rows only, either as once, few or many, or as a class for expanded clones.

- | TRBJ2-5 | - | TRBV7-2 | CASSLVIETQYF | TGTGCCAGCAGCTTAGTAATAGAGACCCAGTACTTC
- | TRBJ1-2 | TRBD1 | TRBV4-1 | CASSVTPGTGAHGYTF | TGCGCCAGCAGCGTAACTCCCGGGACAGGGGCTCATGGCTACACCTTC
- | TRBJ1-1 | - | TRBV7-9 | CASSSDGYTEAFF | TGTGCCAGCAGCTCCGACGGCTACACTGAAGCTTTCTTT
- | TRBJ1-5 | TRBD1 | TRBV7-4 | CASSLPSPGQGRSNQPQHF | TGTGCCAGCAGCCTCCCATCCCCGGGACAGGGCAGGAGCAATCAGCCCCAGCATTTT
- | TRBJ2-5 | - | TRBV19 | CASSGPGHPQETQYF | TGTGCCAGTAGTGGCCCCGGACATCCCCAAGAGACCCAGTACTTC
- | TRBJ2-3 | TRBD2 | TRBV2 | CASSVWLAEDTQYF | TGTGCCAGCAGTGTTTGGCTAGCGGAAGATACGCAGTATTTT
- | TRBJ1-5 | - | TRBV7-9 | CASSPLTGLSNQPQHF | TGTGCCAGCAGCCCCCTGACAGGACTTAGCAATCAGCCCCAGCATTTT
- | TRBJ2-2 | - | TRBV5-4 | CASSRDGGELFF | TGTGCCAGCAGCAGGGACGGCGGGGAGCTGTTTTTT
once | TRBJ2-1 | - | TRBV28 | CASTPALGNEQFF | TGTGCCAGCACCCCAGCCCTGGGCAATGAGCAGTTCTTC
once | TRBJ2-3 | - | TRBV19 | CASLGDTQYF | TGTGCCAGCCTAGGGGATACGCAGTATTTT
- | TRBJ2-7 | - | TRBV7-9 | CASSLAPTPYEQYF | TGTGCCAGCAGCTTAGCCCCGACCCCCTACGAGCAGTACTTC
- | TRBJ1-6 | TRBD1 | TRBV7-9 | CATRTGPFRGLHF | TGTGCCACCAGGACAGGTCCATTTCGGGGCCTCCACTTT
- | TRBJ2-7 | - | TRBV7-9 | CASSSDSSYEQYF | TGTGCCAGCAGCTCGGACTCTTCCTACGAGCAGTACTTC
- | TRBJ1-5 | - | TRBV19 | CASSIVGQGTGQPQHF | TGTGCCAGTAGTATAGTTGGGCAGGGGACGGGTCAGCCCCAGCATTTT
once | TRBJ2-3 | - | TRBV24-1 | CATSESDRRDTQYF | TGTGCCACCAGTGAGTCTGATCGTAGGGATACGCAGTATTTT
- | TRBJ1-1 | - | TRBV6-2/TRBV6-3 | CASSYGPGLEAFF | TGTGCCAGCAGTTACGGCCCGGGACTTGAAGCTTTCTTT
- | TRBJ2-5 | - | TRBV7-8 | CASSLVRETQYF | TGTGCCAGCAGCTTAGTTAGGGAGACCCAGTACTTC
- | TRBJ2-2 | - | TRBV4-1 | CASSHTDSVGELFF | TGCGCCAGCAGCCATACTGACAGTGTGGGGGAGCTGTTTTTT
- | TRBJ1-1 | - | TRBV7-2 | CASSLARGMNTEAFF | TGTGCCAGCAGCTTAGCACGGGGGATGAACACTGAAGCTTTCTTT
- | TRBJ2-5 | - | TRBV20-1 | CSARDFLRGETQYF | TGCAGTGCCAGAGATTTTTTGCGGGGAGAGACCCAGTACTTC
- | TRBJ1-1 | - | TRBV7-2 | CASSLDLGSDTEAFF | TGTGCCAGCAGCTTAGATCTGGGTAGCGACACTGAAGCTTTCTTT
- | TRBJ2-5 | - | TRBV6-2/TRBV6-3 | CASSYLDGETQYF | TGTGCCAGCAGTTACCTCGACGGAGAGACCCAGTACTTC